These T cell receptor beta chains were read from a single sample in a study of blood T cell repertoires in COVID-19. Clones were read by immunoSEQ multiplex PCR, and TCRdb kept only the in-frame ones, dropping some. The sample comprises around 30,000 clones, approximately 71% of which are singletons, and 16% rests with the top ten. Sequenced: peripheral blood. These receptors were obtained from a human donor in a cohort sampled during active COVID-19. The CDR3 runs from the conserved cysteine through the conserved F or W. D genes are given only for firm matches. Size tells how often a clone was seen (once, few, many) or the class of an expanded clone, and some rows leave it out.

v_call,d_call,clone_size,j_call,cdr3_nt,cdr3_aa
TRBV7-2,TRBD1,few,TRBJ2-5,TGTGCCAGCAGCTTAGTGGACAGGAGTCAAGAGACCCAGTACTTC,CASSLVDRSQETQYF
TRBV4-2,TRBD1,.,TRBJ1-2,TGTGCCAGCAGCGCCGGGACAGGGAAAGGCTACACCTTC,CASSAGTGKGYTF
TRBV5-1,.,.,TRBJ1-4,TGCGCCAGCAGCTTGGTAGGGGGACCAGGGCATGAAAAACTGTTTTTT,CASSLVGGPGHEKLFF
TRBV27,.,.,TRBJ2-6,TGTGCCAGCAGTAAATACAGCTCTGGGGCCAACGTCCTGACTTTC,CASSKYSSGANVLTF
TRBV12-3/TRBV12-4,.,.,TRBJ1-2,TGTGCCAGCAGTTTAAGCAGGGTCGACGGCTACACCTTC,CASSLSRVDGYTF
TRBV5-1,.,.,TRBJ1-1,TGCGCCAGCAGCTTGGGGACAGTGAACACTGAAGCTTTCTTT,CASSLGTVNTEAFF
TRBV7-3,TRBD1,.,TRBJ2-5,TGTGCCAGCAGCGCCTCCGGGACAGGGGGATTCCAAGAGACCCAGTACTTC,CASSASGTGGFQETQYF
TRBV6-6,TRBD2,.,TRBJ2-3,TGTGCCAGCAGAGGACTAGCGGCTAGCACAGATACGCAGTATTTT,CASRGLAASTDTQYF
TRBV4-1,.,.,TRBJ1-4,TGCGCCAGCAGCCAAGTCGGAGGAGGAAAGGAAAAACTGTTTTTT,CASSQVGGGKEKLFF
TRBV5-1,.,few,TRBJ2-7,TGCGCCAGCAGAAAAGAAGCCGGGACACTCGTCTCCGAGCAGTACTTC,CASRKEAGTLVSEQYF
TRBV7-6,.,.,TRBJ2-2,TGTGCCAGCAGCTTAGTATCGGGCGGGCGACGCACCGGGGAGCTGTTTTTT,CASSLVSGGRRTGELFF
TRBV19,TRBD1,.,TRBJ1-5,TGTGCCAGTAGGGACAGGGCAATTCAGCCCCAGCATTTT,CASRDRAIQPQHF
TRBV3-1/TRBV3-2,TRBD1,.,TRBJ2-5,TGTGCCAGCAGCGTCTCCGACAGGGGAGGAGAGACCCAGTACTTC,CASSVSDRGGETQYF
TRBV4-1,.,.,TRBJ1-1,TGCGCCAGCAGCCACGAGGCCCGTCGGAACACTGAAGCTTTCTTT,CASSHEARRNTEAFF
TRBV20-1,.,.,TRBJ1-5,TGCAGTGCTAGTTCCGGGGGGAGCAATCAGCCCCAGCATTTT,CSASSGGSNQPQHF
TRBV5-1,.,once,TRBJ2-7,TGCGCCAGCAGCACCGGGACAACTTACGAGCAGTACTTC,CASSTGTTYEQYF
TRBV5-1,.,once,TRBJ2-4,TGCGCCAGCAGCTTGGATAGAATAGACATTCAGTACTTC,CASSLDRIDIQYF
TRBV5-1,.,.,TRBJ1-2,TGCGCCAGCAGCTTGGCCGGTACGGGCGGAGGATCCAACTATGGCTACACCTTC,CASSLAGTGGGSNYGYTF
TRBV5-5,.,.,TRBJ2-1,TGTGCCAGCAGCCCCAGGCCGGGGTCCTACAATGAGCAGTTCTTC,CASSPRPGSYNEQFF
TRBV7-2,TRBD1,.,TRBJ2-4,TGTGCCAGCAGCTTAGCCGCGGACAGGGGGACTATTCAGTACTTC,CASSLAADRGTIQYF
TRBV3-1/TRBV3-2,.,.,TRBJ1-5,TGTGCCAGCAGCCAAGGAGGTGGTTTTAACAGGCCTGTAAATCAGCCCCAGCATTTT,CASSQGGGFNRPVNQPQHF
TRBV5-1,.,.,TRBJ2-7,TGCGCCAGCAGCCTCGTGGGGGGGCCCTACGAGCAGTACTTC,CASSLVGGPYEQYF
TRBV6-2/TRBV6-3,.,.,TRBJ2-7,TGTGCCAGCAGTTTTGAGGCAGACTACTCCTACGAGCAGTACTTC,CASSFEADYSYEQYF
TRBV5-1,.,.,TRBJ1-2,TGCGCCAGCAGCTTGGATCTGAGAACTAACTATGGCTACACCTTC,CASSLDLRTNYGYTF
TRBV19,.,.,TRBJ1-1,TGTGCCAGTAGTAGCAGGCCTAACACTGAAGCTTTCTTT,CASSSRPNTEAFF
TRBV11-2,.,.,TRBJ2-5,TGTGCCAGCAGCTTAGGCCAGGGGCCAGAGACCCAGTACTTC,CASSLGQGPETQYF
TRBV2,.,.,TRBJ1-2,TGTGCCACCTCGAGGAGTGTGTTTTATGGCTACACCTTC,CATSRSVFYGYTF
TRBV5-6,.,.,TRBJ2-7,TGTGCCAGCAGCCCCGGTCCCGCCGGGGAGCAGTACTTC,CASSPGPAGEQYF